Listed below are T cell receptor beta chains from one sample, sequenced in a study of a mutant IDH1 vaccine in newly diagnosed glioma. The table came from immunoSEQ multiplex PCR; TCRdb's copy has only in-frame clones and leaves some out. This sample has about 100,000 clones, with about four fifths found just once. Sequencing was performed on PBMCs, taken from a glioma patient treated with radiotherapy, temozolomide or both. The source is a man aged 35 to 55 with glioma. CDR3s include the opening cysteine and the closing phenylalanine or tryptophan. D genes are given only for firm matches. Clone size is shown for a subset of rows, as once, few, many or a class of expanded clone.

>TRBD1|TRBV18|TRBJ2-2|few
CASSPRTGQGNTGELFF
TGTGCCAGCTCACCACGAACGGGACAGGGAAACACCGGGGAGCTGTTTTTT
>TRBD2|TRBV7-2|TRBJ2-2|NA
CASSLAAGVTGELFF
TGTGCCAGCAGCTTAGCGGCGGGGGTGACCGGGGAGCTGTTTTTT
>TRBD1|TRBV28|TRBJ1-2|NA
CATPSRRGRGGYTF
TGTGCCACTCCCAGTCGCAGGGGGCGAGGTGGCTACACCTTC
>NA|TRBV19|TRBJ2-7|NA
CASSNPGSEQYF
TGTGCCAGTAGTAACCCGGGGAGCGAGCAGTACTTC
>TRBD1|TRBV2|TRBJ2-7|NA
CASSEWTGSSYEQYF
TGTGCCAGCAGTGAGTGGACAGGGTCCTCCTACGAGCAGTACTTC
>TRBD1|TRBV27|TRBJ2-7|NA
CASRLGQPGGEQYF
TGTGCCAGCAGGCTGGGACAGCCCGGTGGGGAGCAGTACTTC
>NA|TRBV18|TRBJ1-1|NA
CASSPSTGLTEAFF
TGTGCCAGCTCACCCTCAACAGGGCTCACTGAAGCTTTCTTT
>NA|TRBV30|TRBJ1-5|NA
CAWSRPYSNQPQHF
TGTGCCTGGAGTCGACCCTATAGCAATCAGCCCCAGCATTTT
>NA|TRBV11-2|TRBJ2-5|NA
CASSLDRSQETQYF
TGTGCCAGCAGCTTAGATAGGAGTCAAGAGACCCAGTACTTC
>NA|TRBV6-5|TRBJ2-7|once
CASSQGQLHTYEQYF
TGTGCCAGCAGTCAAGGACAGCTGCATACCTACGAGCAGTACTTC
>NA|TRBV10-3|TRBJ1-1|NA
CAISTEMNTEAFF
TGTGCCATCAGCACGGAAATGAACACTGAAGCTTTCTTT
>NA|TRBV18|TRBJ2-2|NA
CASSPDVSGTGELFF
TGTGCCAGCTCACCAGATGTCTCAGGCACCGGGGAGCTGTTTTTT
>TRBD2|TRBV6-4|TRBJ2-1|NA
CASSILAGFSYNEQFF
TGTGCCAGCAGTATACTAGCGGGGTTCTCCTACAATGAGCAGTTCTTC
>TRBD2|TRBV15|TRBJ2-3|NA
CATSRGGGDTDTQYF
TGTGCCACCAGTAGAGGCGGGGGGGATACAGATACGCAGTATTTT
>NA|TRBV4-2|TRBJ2-2|NA
CASSQDPPGSNTGELFF
TGTGCCAGCAGCCAAGACCCGCCAGGGTCGAACACCGGGGAGCTGTTTTTT
>NA|TRBV7-2|TRBJ1-1|NA
CASSSNTWGRRGNTEAFF
TGTGCCAGCAGCTCTAACACTTGGGGTAGAAGGGGGAACACTGAAGCTTTCTTT
>TRBD1|TRBV18|TRBJ2-6|NA
CASSRQGGSGANVLTF
TGTGCCAGCTCCCGACAGGGGGGCTCTGGGGCCAACGTCCTGACTTTC
>NA|TRBV5-1|TRBJ1-3|NA
CASSLDGSGNTIYF
TGCGCCAGCAGCTTGGACGGCTCTGGAAACACCATATATTTT
>NA|TRBV30|TRBJ1-1|NA
CAWSPGGYEAFF
TGTGCCTGGAGTCCGGGGGGGTACGAAGCTTTCTTT
>TRBD1|TRBV28|TRBJ2-7|once
CASSLRWVGTGPSYEQYF
TGTGCCAGCAGTTTAAGATGGGTTGGGACAGGGCCTTCCTACGAGCAGTACTTC
>TRBD1|TRBV7-2|TRBJ1-1|NA
CASSRARGVWTEAFF
TGTGCCAGCAGCCGTGCCAGGGGGGTTTGGACTGAAGCTTTCTTT
>NA|TRBV5-6|TRBJ2-7|NA
CASSSGRSSYEQYF
TGTGCCAGCAGCTCGGGACGTAGCTCCTACGAGCAGTACTTC
>TRBD1|TRBV18|TRBJ2-7|NA
CASSQGQGDEQYF
TGTGCCAGCTCACAGGGACAGGGTGACGAGCAGTACTTC
>TRBD1|TRBV7-9|TRBJ1-3|NA
CASSRRTGWGNTIYF
TGTGCCAGCAGCCGACGGACAGGGTGGGGAAACACCATATATTTT
>NA|TRBV6-1|TRBJ2-3|few
CASSDSTGTDTQYF
TGTGCCAGCAGTGATTCGACAGGAACAGATACGCAGTATTTT
>NA|TRBV4-3|TRBJ2-7|few
CASSQDLGTGSYEQYF
TGCGCCAGCAGCCAAGATCTAGGGACGGGCTCCTACGAGCAGTACTTC
>NA|TRBV5-1|TRBJ1-2|NA
CASSLELNYGYTF
TGCGCCAGCAGCTTGGAGTTGAACTATGGCTACACCTTC
>TRBD1|TRBV27|TRBJ2-3|NA
CASGGQGTDTQYF
TGTGCCAGCGGTGGACAGGGCACAGATACGCAGTATTTT
>TRBD1|TRBV27|TRBJ2-7|once
CASSLSREGTGSKNYEQYF
TGTGCCAGCAGTTTATCGCGAGAGGGGACAGGGTCAAAAAACTACGAGCAGTACTTC
>TRBD1|TRBV5-6|TRBJ1-2|NA
CASSSSSQGAFGYTF
TGTGCCAGCAGCTCTTCCTCTCAGGGGGCCTTTGGCTACACCTTC
>NA|TRBV6-1|TRBJ1-4|few
CASSDWDNWGEKLFF
TGTGCCAGCAGTGATTGGGACAACTGGGGCGAAAAACTGTTTTTT
>NA|TRBV4-3|TRBJ1-1|NA
CASSPGGVGFEAFF
TGCGCCAGCAGCCCGGGGGGGGTAGGTTTTGAAGCTTTCTTT
>NA|TRBV29-1|TRBJ1-1|NA
CSGTRGLNTEAFF
TGCAGCGGCACCCGGGGGTTGAACACTGAAGCTTTCTTT
>NA|TRBV7-3|TRBJ1-1|few
CASSLNGGGTEAFF
TGTGCCAGCAGCCTTAATGGTGGGGGAACTGAAGCTTTCTTT
>NA|TRBV7-6|TRBJ2-1|NA
CASSSTQAGEQFF
TGTGCCAGCAGCTCCACCCAAGCGGGTGAGCAGTTCTTC
>NA|TRBV10-3|TRBJ1-1|NA
CVISPDGYEAFF
TGTGTCATCAGTCCGGACGGTTATGAAGCTTTCTTT
>TRBD1|TRBV28|TRBJ1-1|NA
CASSWTGNTEAFF
TGTGCCAGCAGTTGGACAGGGAACACTGAAGCTTTCTTT